These 17 T cell receptor beta chains originate from one sample sequenced in a study of blood T cell repertoires in COVID-19 (dated by TCRdb to about 2020). The library was generated by the immunoSEQ multiplex PCR assay. TCRdb limited this immuneACCESS table to in-frame rearrangements with V and J called. A share of clones is missing; checked studies link under half to unresolved V genes, and the rest is unexplained. The sample profile shows around 300,000 clones; around 90% of them were found once. Together, the top ten hold 2.5% to 3% of the sample. The sample was PBMCs or T cells enriched from blood (not recorded which). These receptors were collected from a woman between 45 and 65 years old who had recovered from COVID-19.

The sample holds a few counts of this clone. The V gene is TRBV7-3, the J gene TRBJ1-1, with D possibly TRBD1 on 6 matching bases. Trimming took 4 bases from V and 4 from J, leaving 10 bases between them. Germline values: CDR1 SGHTA, CDR2 FQGTGA. The CDR3 is made up of 13 amino acids. In DNA, the CDR3 is TGTGCCAGCAGCTCCAGGGGCGGCACTGAAGCTTTCTTT. It codes for CASSSRGGTEAFF.

The gene calls are TRBV28 and TRBJ2-1; 9 nucleotides agree with TRBD2. V lost 5 bases and J lost 5; bases outside the gene matches: 7. CDR1 and CDR2 (germline): MDHEN, SYDVKM. The length of the CDR3 is 15 residues. The CDR3 DNA reads TGTGCCAGCAGTGAATCGGGACTAGCAGACAATGAGCAGTTCTTC. Amino acid sequence: CASSESGLADNEQFF.

This clone was recorded only once. This chain links TRBV5-1 with TRBJ1-1, with D perhaps TRBD1 (6 bases). CDR1 and CDR2 from the germline V gene are SGHRS and YFSETQ. V was cut by 2 bases and J by 3 bases, with 11 bases left in between. The CDR3 is 14 residues long. The CDR3 nucleotides read TGCGCCAGCAGCTTATCAGGGGCGGACACTGAAGCTTTCTTT. Translating it yields CASSLSGADTEAFF.

The chain employs TRBV18 and TRBJ2-1, with TRBD1 as a possible D gene (6 bases). This CDR3 region has 13 residues. Germline CDR1 and CDR2: KGHSH and LQKENI. The V end was cut by 4 bases, the J end by 7 bases, with 11 bases between. The CDR3 here is CASSQKDRNEQFF. Written as DNA, the CDR3 is TGTGCCAGCTCACAAAAGGACAGAAATGAGCAGTTCTTC.

The rearrangement uses TRBV7-2 and TRBJ2-5; tentatively, D is TRBD1 (5 bases). The germline V gene encodes CDR1 SGHTA and CDR2 FQGNSA. This CDR3 is 15 amino acids long. Deletions cut 5 bases from V and 5 bases from J, with 18 bases between. In DNA, the CDR3 is TGTGCCAGCAGCCCACAAGGGCAGCCAGGGGAGACCCAGTACTTC. It specifies CASSPQGQPGETQYF.

The chain employs TRBV20-1 and TRBJ2-3, with D uncertain. The V gene lost 5 bases and the J gene lost 6 bases, with 6 bases spanning the gap. Germline-derived CDR1 and CDR2 are DFQATT and SNEGSKA (reference sequence). The CDR3 length is 10 residues. The CDR3 loop is CSAEDDTQYF. In DNA form, the CDR3 reads TGCAGTGCTGAGGATGATACGCAGTATTTT.

The sample holds one count of this clone. This sample includes further DNA sequences coding for the same CDR3. The genes are TRBV19 and TRBJ1-1; D gene uncertain. The germline V and J ends were trimmed by 3 bases and 0 bases, with 5 bases remaining between them. The CDR3 runs 13 residues. Germline CDR1 LNHDA, CDR2 SQIVND (reference sequence). CDR3 sequence (DNA): TGTGCCAGTAGTATTTCGGTGAACACTGAAGCTTTCTTT. This sequence encodes CASSISVNTEAFF. Complete variable domain (other parts from reference TRBV19 and TRBJ1-1): DGGITQSPKYLFRKEGQNVTLSCEQNLNHDAMYWYRQDPGQGLRLIYYSQIVNDFQKGDIAEGYSVSREKKESFPLTVTSAQKNPTAFYLCASSISVNTEAFFGQGTRLTVV.

The rearrangement joins TRBV11-2 to TRBJ2-5, with 9 bases identical to TRBD1. This CDR3 has 15 residues. Germline V CDR1 and CDR2: SGHAT, FQNNGV. V was pared by 5 bases and J by 5 bases, with 9 bases of the junction left unmatched. The CDR3 region is CASSLGTGSQETQYF. The CDR3 DNA reads as TGTGCCAGCAGCCTTGGGACAGGGTCTCAGGAGACCCAGTACTTC.

The chain has TRBV6-5 and TRBJ2-3; D unclear. The CDR3 extends over 15 amino acids. Deletions cut 0 bases from V and 0 bases from J, with 7 bases between. Germline-derived CDR1 and CDR2 are MNHEY and SVGAGI. In nucleotides, the CDR3 is TGTGCCAGCAGTTACTCGAGCGTTAGCACAGATACGCAGTATTTT. It is translated as CASSYSSVSTDTQYF.

This rearrangement joins TRBV7-6 to TRBJ1-1, with D possibly TRBD1 on 5 matching bases. Trimming stripped 5 bases from V and 1 base from J, with 8 bases between. CDR3 size: 13 residues. The V gene's germline CDR1 is SGHVS and CDR2 FNYEAQ. The CDR3 sequence: CASSMQGNTEAFF. DNA of the CDR3: TGTGCCAGCAGCATGCAGGGGAACACTGAAGCTTTCTTT.

There are a few counts of this clone. This chain links TRBV5-4 with TRBJ2-1; 11 bases are shared with TRBD2. From germline, CDR1 is SGHNT and CDR2 YYREEE (reference sequence). Germline trimming cut 3 bases from V and 6 bases from J; bases unmatched to any gene: 8. CDR3 length equals 16 residues. For the CDR3, the DNA is TGTGCCAGCAGCTCTCGACTAGCGGGAAGGTTCAATGAGCAGTTCTTC. Its protein product is CASSSRLAGRFNEQFF.

This chain links TRBV14 with TRBJ2-7, with 11 bases aligning to TRBD2. V gave up 1 base and J gave up 0 bases; unmatched junction bases: 11. CDR1 is SGHDN, CDR2 FVKESK, per germline. The CDR3 covers 19 residues. In DNA, the CDR3 is TGTGCCAGCAGCCAAGTGTCTAGCGGGAGGCCCACCACCTCCTACGAGCAGTACTTC. Protein sequence: CASSQVSSGRPTTSYEQYF.

V is TRBV9 and J is TRBJ2-1; D is unclear. Trimming shortened V by 2 bases and J by 10 bases, and 13 bases separated the two germline ends. This CDR3 is 13 amino acids long. The V gene's germline CDR1 is SGDLS and CDR2 YYNGEE. The CDR3 sequence is CASSVGTAQEQFF. CDR3 DNA: TGTGCCAGCAGCGTCGGTACCGCTCAAGAGCAGTTCTTC.

The chain is built from TRBV4-2 and TRBJ1-1; 8 bases fit TRBD1. Germline CDR1 reads LGHNA; CDR2 reads YNFKEQ. This CDR3 has 15 residues. J lost 1 base, V lost 4 bases, and 5 bases had no gene match. In DNA form, the CDR3 reads TGTGCCAGCAGCCGCGGACAGGGAGAGAACACTGAAGCTTTCTTT. Translating gives CASSRGQGENTEAFF.

The J gene is TRBJ2-7, the V gene TRBV6-5, with D tentatively TRBD2 (5 bases). V lost 11 bases and J 3 bases, leaving 17 bases between the germline ends. Per the germline V gene, CDR1 is MNHEY and CDR2 is SVGAGI. CDR3 length equals 13 residues. The CDR3: CAGSNSGNYEQYF. The CDR3 DNA reads TGTGCCGGATCTAACAGCGGAAACTACGAGCAGTACTTC.

V and J are TRBV6-1 and TRBJ2-1, with D perhaps TRBD2 (5 bases). The CDR3 totals 16 residues. Germline assignment: CDR1 MNHNS and CDR2 SASEGT. The V end was cut by 4 bases, the J end by 6 bases, with 19 bases between. The CDR3 sequence: CASSGVGKREGNEQFF. DNA for the CDR3: TGTGCCAGCAGTGGAGTCGGTAAAAGAGAGGGCAATGAGCAGTTCTTC.

The gene calls are TRBV30 and TRBJ1-3, with 7 nucleotides matching TRBD1. The CDR3 is made up of 15 amino acids. With V trimmed by 4 bases and J by 7 bases, 13 bases remained unmatched. The V gene's germline CDR1 is GTSNPN and CDR2 SVGIG (reference sequence). The DNA for the CDR3 is TGTGCCTGGAACATTGGACAGGCCATTGGCAACACCATATATTTT. As protein: CAWNIGQAIGNTIYF.